This T cell receptor beta chain derives from a study of T cells in Graves' hyperthyroidism and ophthalmopathy. This clonotype was found many times. Regions amplified from RNA transcripts were the TCR beta CDR3 regions. TCR CDR3 regions were first amplified by RT-PCR with HTBI primers. TCRdb redid the calling of the multiplex PCR reads with MiXCR, one entry per CDR3 protein. The table lists hundreds of thousands of distinct CDR3 sequences, around 16% of them singletons, with about a quarter in the top ten. This CDR3 spans 15 amino acids. Germline V gives CDR1 MDHEN, CDR2 SYDVKM. The V segment lost 6 bases and the J segment 4 bases; nucleotides outside the gene matches: 9.

The source is a woman younger than 30 with Graves' hyperthyroidism that later progressed to Graves' ophthalmopathy. The chain links TRBV28 to TRBJ2-5; 9 nucleotides agree with TRBD2. Sequenced sample: blood. The CDR3 region has the DNA TGTGCCAGCAGCAAAAGCGGGAGGAGTGGAGAGACCCAGTACTTC. This codes for CASSKSGRSGETQYF.